This passage covers 5 T cell receptor beta chains from one sample sequenced in a study of blood T cell repertoires in COVID-19 (dated by TCRdb to about 2020). The library was produced with the immunoSEQ multiplex PCR assay. TCRdb holds this immuneACCESS table with in-frame rearrangements only. Some clones are missing; in checked studies, unresolved V genes explain under half, and the rest has no known cause. This sample gives a few hundred thousand clones in total; more than 65% of them show up just once. 15% to 18% of the sample comes from the top ten. The sample comprised peripheral blood. These receptors were collected from a person aged 65 to 85 with COVID-19, enrolled during active disease.

The V gene is TRBV19, the J gene TRBJ1-5, with TRBD1 matching 8 bases. This CDR3 contains 15 residues. The V gene end was trimmed by 4 bases and the J gene end by 6 bases; junction bases not matched to a gene: 8. Germline-derived CDR1 and CDR2 are LNHDA and SQIVND (reference sequence). CDR3 nucleotides: TGTGCCAGTAGTAGTACAGGGGGTTCGGGTCAGCCCCAGCATTTT. Translated: CASSSTGGSGQPQHF.

The chain is built from TRBV4-3 and TRBJ1-1, with D hard to call. V lost 1 base, J lost 0 bases, and 12 bases lay in between. There are 16 residues in the CDR3. The germline V gene encodes CDR1 LGHNA and CDR2 YSLEER. As DNA, the CDR3 is TGCGCCAGCAGCCAAGCACACCTCAGTATGAACACTGAAGCTTTCTTT. Translated: CASSQAHLSMNTEAFF.

The chain joins TRBV21-1 to TRBJ2-6; the table's D call, TRBD1, was not checked against the DNA. TRBV21-1 is listed as a pseudogene. The CDR3 is 20 residues long. The CDR3 sequence: CASSTRNLRHSTSGANVLTF. CDR3 coding DNA: TGTGCCAGCAGCACTCGAAATCTGCGACACTCAACCTCTGGGGCCAACGTCCTGACTTTC.

The V and J genes are TRBV7-8 and TRBJ1-6; 7 nucleotides match TRBD1. V lost 5 bases and J lost 8; bases outside the gene matches: 15. The CDR3 runs 17 residues. The V gene's germline CDR1 is SGHVS and CDR2 FQNEAQ. This chain's CDR3 is CASSLHPTGKLYSPLHF. The CDR3 DNA reads TGTGCCAGCAGCCTCCATCCGACAGGGAAGTTATATTCACCCCTCCACTTT.

This clone was observed many times. The chain couples TRBV10-3 to TRBJ1-5; D remains ambiguous. CDR1 is ENHRY and CDR2 is SYGVKD in the germline V gene. Trimming stripped 6 bases from V and 11 bases from J, with 14 bases between. The CDR3 is 12 residues long. The CDR3 sequence is CAIRSPGESQHF. The CDR3 nucleotides read TGTGCCATCAGATCCCCCGGGGAATCCCAGCATTTT.